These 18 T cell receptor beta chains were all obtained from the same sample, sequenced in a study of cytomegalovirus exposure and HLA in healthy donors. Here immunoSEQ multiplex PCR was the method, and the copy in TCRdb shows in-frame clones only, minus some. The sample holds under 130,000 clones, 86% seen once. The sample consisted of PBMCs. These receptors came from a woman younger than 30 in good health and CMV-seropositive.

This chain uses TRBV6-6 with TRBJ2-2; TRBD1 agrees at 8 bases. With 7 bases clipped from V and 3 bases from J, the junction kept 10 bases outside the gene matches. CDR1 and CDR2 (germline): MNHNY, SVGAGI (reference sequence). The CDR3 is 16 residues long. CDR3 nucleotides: TGTGCCAGCACCGGTGGACAGGGACTGTACACCGGGGAGCTGTTTTTT. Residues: CASTGGQGLYTGELFF.

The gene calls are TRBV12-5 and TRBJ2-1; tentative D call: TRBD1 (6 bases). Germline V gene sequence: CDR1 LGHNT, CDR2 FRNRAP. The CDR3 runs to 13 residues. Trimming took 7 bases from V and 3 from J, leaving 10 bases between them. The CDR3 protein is CASDPDSYNEQFF. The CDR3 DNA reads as TGTGCTAGTGATCCGGACAGCTACAATGAGCAGTTCTTC.

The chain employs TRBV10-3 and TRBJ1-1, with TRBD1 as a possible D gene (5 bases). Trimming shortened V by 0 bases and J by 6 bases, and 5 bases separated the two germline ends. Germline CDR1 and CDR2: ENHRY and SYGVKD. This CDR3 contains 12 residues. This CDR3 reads CAISESGPEAFF. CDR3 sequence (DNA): TGTGCCATCAGTGAGTCGGGGCCTGAAGCTTTCTTT.

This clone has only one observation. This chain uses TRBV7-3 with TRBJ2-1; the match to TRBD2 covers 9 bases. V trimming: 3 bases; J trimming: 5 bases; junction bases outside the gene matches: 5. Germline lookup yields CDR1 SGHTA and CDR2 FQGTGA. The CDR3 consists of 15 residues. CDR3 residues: CASSFSGSANNEQFF. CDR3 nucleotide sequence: TGTGCCAGCAGCTTTAGCGGGAGTGCCAACAATGAGCAGTTCTTC.

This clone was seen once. CDR3 nucleotide sequence: TGCGCCAGCAGCCAACAGGGCTTTGAAGCTTTCTTT. This codes for CASSQQGFEAFF. V is TRBV4-1 and J is TRBJ1-1; tentative D call: TRBD1 (5 bases). The CDR3 sequence is 12 residues long. Trimming cost V 2 bases and J 7 bases, with 8 bases left between them. Germline V gene sequence: CDR1 MGHRA, CDR2 YSYEKL.

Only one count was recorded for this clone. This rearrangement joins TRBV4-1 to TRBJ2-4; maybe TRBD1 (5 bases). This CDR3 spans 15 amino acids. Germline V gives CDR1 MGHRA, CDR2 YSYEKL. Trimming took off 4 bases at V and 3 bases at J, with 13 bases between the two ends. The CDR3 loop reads CASSPIGAGKNIQYF. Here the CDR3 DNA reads TGCGCCAGCAGCCCTATTGGGGCCGGCAAAAACATTCAGTACTTC.

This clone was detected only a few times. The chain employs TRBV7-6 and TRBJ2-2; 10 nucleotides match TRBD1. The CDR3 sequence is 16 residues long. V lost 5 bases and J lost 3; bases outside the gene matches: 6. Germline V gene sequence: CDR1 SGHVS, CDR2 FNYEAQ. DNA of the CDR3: TGTGCCAGCAGCCCCCGGGGACAGGGGTACACCGGGGAGCTGTTTTTT. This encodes CASSPRGQGYTGELFF.

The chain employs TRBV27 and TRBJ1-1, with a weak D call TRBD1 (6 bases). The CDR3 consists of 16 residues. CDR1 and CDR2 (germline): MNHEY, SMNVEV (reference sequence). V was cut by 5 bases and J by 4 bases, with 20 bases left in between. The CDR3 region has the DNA TGTGCCAGCAGTAAGGCTCAGGGGAGAGCTCGCACTGAAGCTTTCTTT. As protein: CASSKAQGRARTEAFF.

The CDR3 sequence is CASRKQGARTEAFF. DNA for the CDR3: TGTGCCAGCAGAAAACAGGGGGCGCGCACTGAAGCTTTCTTT. This chain uses TRBV7-2 with TRBJ1-1; 9 bases fit TRBD1. The V segment lost 6 bases and the J segment 4 bases; nucleotides outside the gene matches: 6. The CDR3 length is 14 residues. CDR1 SGHTA and CDR2 FQGNSA come from the germline V gene.

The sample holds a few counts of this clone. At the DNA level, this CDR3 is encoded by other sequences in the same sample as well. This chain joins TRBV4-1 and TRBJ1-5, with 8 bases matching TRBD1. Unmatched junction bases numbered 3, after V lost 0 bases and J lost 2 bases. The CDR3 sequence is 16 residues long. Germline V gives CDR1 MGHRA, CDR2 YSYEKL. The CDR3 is CASSQDQGAGNQPQHF. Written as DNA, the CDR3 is TGCGCCAGCAGCCAAGATCAGGGGGCTGGCAATCAGCCCCAGCATTTT.

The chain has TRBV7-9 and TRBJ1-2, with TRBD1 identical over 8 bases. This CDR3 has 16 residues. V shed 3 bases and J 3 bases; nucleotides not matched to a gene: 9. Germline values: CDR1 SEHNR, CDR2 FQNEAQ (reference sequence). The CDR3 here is CASSFLQGEGYYGYTF. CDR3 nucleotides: TGTGCCAGCAGCTTCCTACAGGGGGAAGGATACTATGGCTACACCTTC.

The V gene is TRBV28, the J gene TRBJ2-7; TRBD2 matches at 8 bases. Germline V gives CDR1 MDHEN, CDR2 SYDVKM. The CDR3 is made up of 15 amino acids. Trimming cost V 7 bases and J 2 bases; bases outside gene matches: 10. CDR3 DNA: TGTGCCAGCACCCCGAGGGGACTAGATGCCTACGAGCAGTACTTC. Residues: CASTPRGLDAYEQYF.

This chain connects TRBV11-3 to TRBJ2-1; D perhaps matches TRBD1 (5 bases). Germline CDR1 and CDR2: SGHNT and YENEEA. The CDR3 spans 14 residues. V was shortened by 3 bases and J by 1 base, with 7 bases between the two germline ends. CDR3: CASSFRDSYNEQFF. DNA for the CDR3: TGTGCCAGCAGCTTCAGGGATTCCTACAATGAGCAGTTCTTC.

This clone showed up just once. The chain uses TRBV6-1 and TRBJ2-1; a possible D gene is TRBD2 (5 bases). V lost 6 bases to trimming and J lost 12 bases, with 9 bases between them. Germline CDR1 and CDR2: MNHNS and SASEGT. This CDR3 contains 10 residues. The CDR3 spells CASRTILQFF. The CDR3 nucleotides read TGTGCCAGCAGGACTATCCTGCAGTTCTTC.

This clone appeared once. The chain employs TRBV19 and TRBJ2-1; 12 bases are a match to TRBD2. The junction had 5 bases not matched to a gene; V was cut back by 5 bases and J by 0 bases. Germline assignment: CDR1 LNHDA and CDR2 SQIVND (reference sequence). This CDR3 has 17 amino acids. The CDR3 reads CASSRTSGESSYNEQFF. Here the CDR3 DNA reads TGTGCCAGTAGTCGGACTAGCGGGGAAAGCTCCTACAATGAGCAGTTCTTC.

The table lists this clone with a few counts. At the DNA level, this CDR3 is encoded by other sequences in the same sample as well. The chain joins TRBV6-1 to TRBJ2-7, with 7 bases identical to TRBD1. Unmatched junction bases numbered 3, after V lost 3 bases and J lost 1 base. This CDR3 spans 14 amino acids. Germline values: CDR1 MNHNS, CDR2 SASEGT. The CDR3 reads CASSEGDSSYEQYF. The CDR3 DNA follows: TGTGCCAGCAGTGAGGGGGACAGTTCCTACGAGCAGTACTTC.

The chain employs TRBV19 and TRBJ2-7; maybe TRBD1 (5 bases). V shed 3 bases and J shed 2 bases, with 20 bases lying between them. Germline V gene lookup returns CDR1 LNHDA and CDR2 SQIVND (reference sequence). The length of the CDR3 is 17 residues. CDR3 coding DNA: TGTGCCAGTAGTATCTTTCAAGGCAGGGATTACGCCTACGAGCAGTACTTC. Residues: CASSIFQGRDYAYEQYF.

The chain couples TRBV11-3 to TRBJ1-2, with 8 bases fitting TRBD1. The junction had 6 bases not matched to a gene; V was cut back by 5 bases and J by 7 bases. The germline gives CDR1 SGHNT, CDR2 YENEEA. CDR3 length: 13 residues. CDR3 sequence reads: CASSPEGTGGYTF. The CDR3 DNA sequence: TGTGCCAGCAGCCCGGAGGGGACAGGTGGCTACACCTTC.